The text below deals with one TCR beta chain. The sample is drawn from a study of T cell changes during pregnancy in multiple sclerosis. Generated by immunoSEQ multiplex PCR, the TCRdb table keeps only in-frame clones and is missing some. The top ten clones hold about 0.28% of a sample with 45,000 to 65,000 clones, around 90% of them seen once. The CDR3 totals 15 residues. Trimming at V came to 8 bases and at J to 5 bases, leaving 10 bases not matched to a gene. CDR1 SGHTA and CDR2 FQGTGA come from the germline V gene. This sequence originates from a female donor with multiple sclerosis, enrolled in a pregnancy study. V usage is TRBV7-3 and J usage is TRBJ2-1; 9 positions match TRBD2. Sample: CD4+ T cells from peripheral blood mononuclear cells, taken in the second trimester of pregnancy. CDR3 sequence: CASQGLAGVNNEQFF. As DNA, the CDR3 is TGTGCCAGCCAGGGGTTAGCGGGGGTAAACAATGAGCAGTTCTTC. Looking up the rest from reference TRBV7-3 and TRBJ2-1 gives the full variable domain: GAGVSQTPSNKVTEKGKYVELRCDPISGHTALYWYRQSLGQGPEFLIYFQGTGAADDSGLPNDRFFAVRPEGSVSTLKIQRTERGDSAVYLCASQGLAGVNNEQFFGPGTRLTVL.